The T cell receptor beta chain described here comes from a study of blood T cell repertoires in COVID-19. Trimming took off 0 bases at V and 6 bases at J, with 8 bases between the two ends. CDR1 is MNHEY and CDR2 is SMNVEV in the germline V gene (reference sequence). This CDR3 has 13 amino acids. Clones were sequenced by immunoSEQ multiplex PCR, and TCRdb holds only the in-frame ones, with some missing. The table has roughly 250,000 clones, around nine tenths seen once. Sequenced: PBMCs or T cells enriched from blood (not recorded which). This chain uses TRBV27 with TRBJ1-2, with D uncertain. The source is a woman aged 45 to 65 who had recovered from COVID-19. CDR3 coding DNA: TGTGCCAGCAGTTTATCGAGAAACGATGGCTACACCTTC. It specifies CASSLSRNDGYTF.